A selection of T cell receptor beta chains follows, all from one sample in a study of shared clonotypes between healthy human individuals. Only in-frame clones appear in the TCRdb table, and some are missing; sequencing was by immunoSEQ multiplex PCR. The table includes roughly 2.4 million clones, 95% detected once. Sequencing was performed on naive CD4+ T cells sorted from blood. These receptors came from a man aged 18 to 35 in good health. CDR3s include the opening cysteine and the closing phenylalanine or tryptophan. The order of the fields is J gene, V gene, D gene, clone size, CDR3 DNA, CDR3 protein. A D gene is named only where the DNA matches it firmly. For some rows the clone size is stated as once, few or many, or as a class when expanded; others skip it.

TRBJ1-1	TRBV5-1	NA	NA	TGCGCCAGCAGCTTGGAGGGGAACAACGCTTTCTTT	CASSLEGNNAFF
TRBJ2-4	TRBV7-8	NA	NA	TGTGCCAGCAGTTTGGACGCTAACAAAAACATTCAGTACTTC	CASSLDANKNIQYF
TRBJ1-6	TRBV30	TRBD1	NA	TGTGCCTGGAGTCGGGACAGGGATTCACCCCTCCACTTT	CAWSRDRDSPLHF
TRBJ2-2	TRBV4-1	TRBD2	NA	TGCGCCAGCAGCCAAGTCTGGACTAGCGGGGGGGCCTTCACCGGGGAGCTGTTTTTT	CASSQVWTSGGAFTGELFF
TRBJ2-6	TRBV5-1	NA	NA	TGCGCCAGCAGCTTGGGGTCTCTCTCTGGGGCCAACGTCCTGACTTTC	CASSLGSLSGANVLTF
TRBJ2-5	TRBV9	TRBD1	NA	TGTGCCAGCAGCGCGAGCGGACAGGGGAAAGAGACCCAGTACTTC	CASSASGQGKETQYF
TRBJ1-2	TRBV28	NA	NA	TGTGCCAGCAGGAGGACAGCGTTCTATGGCTACACCTTC	CASRRTAFYGYTF
TRBJ2-7	TRBV7-9	NA	NA	TGTGCCAGCAGCCCGGCGGTCGGCGAGCAGTACTTC	CASSPAVGEQYF
TRBJ2-5	TRBV10-3	NA	NA	TGTGCCATCAGTGAGACCAGTTCAGGGACCCAGTACTTC	CAISETSSGTQYF
TRBJ1-6	TRBV7-3	NA	few	TGTGCCAGCAGCTTAGCAGCAGGGGTGTATTCACCCCTCCACTTT	CASSLAAGVYSPLHF
TRBJ2-4	TRBV6-1	TRBD1	NA	TGTGCCAGCAACGAAGCCGGGACAGGGGCTGCCAAAAACATTCAGTACTTC	CASNEAGTGAAKNIQYF
TRBJ1-1	TRBV2	NA	NA	TGTGCCAGCGGGGTGGACACTGAAGCTTTCTTT	CASGVDTEAFF